This T cell receptor beta chain appears in the sequencing data of a study of spatial heterogeneity in lung cancer. V was pared by 6 bases and J by 10 bases, with 13 bases between. From germline, CDR1 is GTSNPN and CDR2 SVGIG (reference sequence). There are 11 residues in the CDR3. Single TCR cDNA molecules each had their own unique molecular identifier. Each CDR3 protein is one row after TCRdb ran MiXCR on the 5' RACE reads. The repertoire holds 20,000 to 25,000 distinct CDR3 sequences, roughly 4.2% seen once, with 6.5% to 9% in the top ten. Time point noted: sample taken at primary tumor resection. From tumor, nontumor lung or frozen PBMC, whole RNA was taken unsorted for sequencing. This clonotype has a count of ten or more.

The rearrangement joins TRBV30 to TRBJ2-1, with TRBD1 as a possible D gene (5 bases). Here the sequenced sample was PBMCs, taken at surgery. The source is a male donor with early-stage non-small cell lung cancer. Written as DNA, the CDR3 is TGTGCCTGTGACAGCCGTAAAGAGCAGTTCTTC. Residues: CACDSRKEQFF.